This T cell receptor (beta chain) comes out of a study of cytomegalovirus exposure and HLA in healthy donors. With 6 bases removed from V and 5 bases from J, the gap between germline ends came to 17 bases. The CDR3 is made up of 15 amino acids. In germline, CDR1 is MNHEY, CDR2 SVGAGI. This clone has at least ten counts. Its matching antigen is unknown. Donors sampled were nominally healthy, though unrecorded immune exposures were likely. Points from the study as a whole: The authors confirmed in vitro that three CMV-associated chains were specific for CMV antigens. It was assumed in the presence/absence analyses that sequencing depth was roughly uniform across donors.

PCR primers comprised 60 Vbeta and 13 Jbeta primers. The protocol was immunoSEQ multiplex PCR, while the TCRdb copy is restricted to in-frame clones and leaves out a portion. This table has around 65,000 clones, about 68% appearing once. The J gene is TRBJ1-5, the V gene TRBV6-5; possible D gene TRBD1, 5 bases. Sequenced: PBMCs. The sequence was collected from a woman in her 30s in good health and CMV-seropositive. CDR3 nucleotide sequence: TGTGCCAGCAGCACTCTGGGGGGTCCGGATCAGCCCCAGCATTTT. As protein: CASSTLGGPDQPQHF.